This T cell receptor beta chain was sequenced in a study of OX40 agonist ivuxolimab in advanced cancers. Study-level points and caveats: Clonal expansion was among the lowest in partial responders at 0.1-3.0 mg/kg, especially CD8+. The CD4+ and CD8+ T cells in the blood had expanded clonally by week 6 at 0.1 to 3.0 mg/kg.

Produced via immunoSEQ multiplex PCR; TCRdb's table is partial and in-frame only. This table holds about 57,000 clones, approximately 92% found once. To note about this clone: No antigen is known for it.

This sequence was found in an adult with an advanced solid tumor such as melanoma, head and neck, liver or kidney cancer. Sequencing was performed on CD4+ or CD8+ T cells sorted from blood, taken in a trial of the OX40 agonist ivuxolimab.

The CDR3 loop reads CASSLLATTYNEQFF. The CDR3 bases are TGTGCCAGCAGCTTACTAGCGACTACCTACAATGAGCAGTTCTTC. V is TRBV5-4 and J is TRBJ2-1; 7 bases fit TRBD2. From germline, CDR1 is SGHNT and CDR2 YYREEE (reference sequence). Losses at the gene ends were 2 bases for V and 2 bases for J; bases not matched to a gene: 4. CDR3 size: 15 residues. The full variable domain, in which reference TRBV5-4 and TRBJ2-1 provide the parts outside the CDR3, is ETGVTQSPTHLIKTRGQQVTLRCSSQSGHNTVSWYQQALGQGPQFIFQYYREEENGRGNFPPRFSGLQFPNYSSELNVNALELDDSALYLCASSLLATTYNEQFFGPGTRLTVL.